This TCR beta chain emerged from a study of persistence of HIV-infected CD4 T cells. Note on this clone: No antigen is known for it.

V lost 3 bases and J lost 8, with 11 bases in between. The length of the CDR3 is 13 residues. General study results and limits: Degenerate expanded CDR3beta sequences were enriched among CMV- and Gag-responding cells.

This was the immunoSEQ version 4 assay in survey mode. Method: immunoSEQ multiplex PCR; TCRdb's copy keeps in-frame clones and lacks some. The sample includes 25,000 to 35,000 clones, over 65% of them seen just once. The stimulus was lysate of CMV-infected fibroblasts, roughly 10 ug/mL. Memory cells lacking CD40L and CD69 with high CD45RO were sorted. The clonotype comes from an adult woman with HIV who was CMV-seropositive. The starting material was CD4+ T cells sorted from PBMCs after approximately 19-hour stimulation, obtained from a patient who received antiretroviral therapy. The chain couples TRBV12-3 or TRBV12-4 to TRBJ1-3, with D uncertain. The CDR3 region is CASSFIPRDTIYF. CDR3 in DNA: TGTGCCAGCAGTTTTATCCCCCGGGACACCATATATTTT.